The source of this T cell receptor (beta chain) is a study of Ad26.COV2.S vaccination and SARS-CoV-2 variants. V shed 0 bases and J shed 5 bases, with 7 bases lying between them. Germline V gene lookup returns CDR1 WSHSY and CDR2 SAAADI. The CDR3 totals 13 residues. Libraries were prepared by immunoSEQ multiplex PCR; TCRdb keeps only in-frame clonotypes and omits some of them. The sample consists of tens of thousands of clones, 65% to 90% of them appearing once. This clonotype originated in a human donor who had recovered from COVID-19. The specimen comprised peripheral blood, sampled after recovery from COVID-19. The chain carries TRBV10-2 and TRBJ1-1; no firm D call. CDR3 nucleotides: TGCGCCAGCAGTGAGTCCTCCTATACTGAAGCTTTCTTT. Amino acid sequence: CASSESSYTEAFF.